Reported below is one T cell receptor (beta chain). Its antigen remains unknown. TCRdb's copy holds only in-frame clones and misses some; the assay was immunoSEQ multiplex PCR. The profile shows approximately 240,000 clones, approximately 90% of them singletons. It was the approximately 120-subject validation cohort, separate from the roughly 700-subject first cohort, to which the donors belonged. The germline V and J ends were trimmed by 2 bases and 4 bases, with 20 bases remaining between them. This CDR3 spans 16 amino acids. Germline V CDR1 and CDR2: GTSNPN, SVGIG (reference sequence). These data are taken from a study of cytomegalovirus exposure and HLA in healthy donors. Study-level background: The roughly 120 validation repertoires, a later analysis reported, used the same platform as the approximately 700 first-cohort repertoires. Study-level points and caveats: Three CMV-associated chains proved CMV antigen-specific in vitro. Generally TCR sequences proved uncommon, though certain public TCRs appeared in numerous donors.

V is TRBV30 and J is TRBJ2-5; D is possibly TRBD1 (6 bases). Sequencing used PBMCs. This clonotype originated in a woman in her late teens or twenties in good health and CMV-seronegative. CDR3 DNA: TGTGCCTGGAGTCCAAACAGGCAGGGGCCCTCAGAGACCCAGTACTTC. Residues: CAWSPNRQGPSETQYF. The full variable domain, with the rest looked up from reference TRBV30 and TRBJ2-5, is SQTIHQWPATLVQPVGSPLSLECTVEGTSNPNLYWYRQAAGRGLQLLFYSVGIGQISSEVPQNLSASRPQDRQFILSSKKLLLSDSGFYLCAWSPNRQGPSETQYFGPGTRLLVL.